A selection of T cell receptor beta chains follows, all from one sample in a study of T-cell reconstitution after alpha-beta-depleted transplantation in children. TCRdb reprocessed the PCR reads via MiXCR and lists one record per CDR3 protein. The sample contains roughly 570,000 distinct CDR3 sequences, over 20% of which appear only once. This material consisted of PBMCs, taken before TCRalphabeta/CD19-depleted stem cell transplant. These receptors originate from a boy in the first two years of life with Wiskott-Aldrich syndrome, due to receive a stem cell transplant. CDR3s include the opening cysteine and the closing phenylalanine or tryptophan. Each record gives: D gene, J gene, clone size, V gene, CDR3 protein, CDR3 DNA. D genes are given only for firm matches. Not every row has a clone size; where given, it reads once, few, many or a size class.

>NA|TRBJ2-7|few|TRBV12-3/TRBV12-4
CASSLIWVEQYF
TGTGCCAGCAGTTTAATCTGGGTCGAGCAGTACTTC
>TRBD2|TRBJ2-1|few|TRBV6-5
CASRGLAGGPEFF
TGTGCCAGCAGGGGACTAGCGGGAGGGCCTGAATTCTTC
>NA|TRBJ1-3|few|TRBV10-3
CAISGGGISGNTIYF
TGTGCCATCAGTGGAGGTGGAATCTCTGGAAACACCATATATTTT
>NA|TRBJ2-7|few|TRBV24-1
CATSDPWSYEQYF
TGTGCCACCAGTGATCCTTGGTCCTACGAGCAGTACTTC
>TRBD2|TRBJ2-1|NA|TRBV5-1
CASSTGLAGGPVNEQFF
TGCGCCAGCAGCACCGGACTAGCGGGAGGGCCGGTCAATGAGCAGTTCTTC
>NA|TRBJ2-1|few|TRBV5-4
CASSLYEGLYNEQFF
TGTGCCAGCAGCTTGTATGAGGGATTGTACAATGAGCAGTTCTTC
>NA|TRBJ1-2|NA|TRBV5-1
CASSPNIANYGYTF
TGCGCCAGCAGCCCAAACATAGCTAACTATGGCTACACCTTC
>TRBD1|TRBJ2-3|NA|TRBV12-3/TRBV12-4
CASSWGQLSTDTQYF
TGTGCCAGCAGTTGGGGACAGCTTAGCACAGATACGCAGTATTTT
>NA|TRBJ2-1|NA|TRBV20-1
CSARDGRQNEQFF
TGCAGTGCTAGGGATGGCCGACAAAATGAGCAGTTCTTC
>NA|TRBJ2-4|NA|TRBV5-1
CASSLGGFRYIQYF
TGCGCCAGCAGCTTAGGGGGGTTTAGGTACATTCAGTACTTC
>TRBD2|TRBJ2-1|NA|TRBV7-2
CASSLREIYNEQFF
TGTGCCAGCAGCTTGCGGGAGATCTACAATGAGCAGTTCTTC
>NA|TRBJ2-7|few|TRBV6-2/TRBV6-3
CASSYPKGQYPREQYF
TGTGCCAGCAGTTACCCTAAAGGACAGTACCCTAGGGAGCAGTACTTC
>TRBD1|TRBJ1-6|NA|TRBV20-1
CSARGPGTGSSPLHF
TGCAGTGCTAGGGGTCCCGGGACAGGGAGTTCACCCCTCCACTTT
>NA|TRBJ2-6|few|TRBV19
CASAVGGGANVLTF
TGTGCCAGCGCAGTGGGAGGTGGGGCCAACGTCCTGACTTTC
>TRBD2|TRBJ2-3|NA|TRBV15
CATSRTLAELTDTQYF
TGTGCCACCAGCAGAACACTAGCGGAGCTCACAGATACGCAGTATTTT
>TRBD1|TRBJ1-5|few|TRBV29-1
CSARTGTNQPQHF
TGCAGCGCGCGGACAGGCACAAATCAGCCCCAGCATTTT
>NA|TRBJ2-7|NA|TRBV7-6
CASSFGSGWARSYEQYF
TGTGCCAGCAGCTTTGGTTCCGGATGGGCCAGATCCTACGAGCAGTACTTC
>NA|TRBJ2-4|NA|TRBV29-1
CSVGGLAKNIQYF
TGCAGCGTTGGCGGGTTAGCCAAAAACATTCAGTACTTC
>NA|TRBJ2-2|once|TRBV12-3/TRBV12-4
CASGLGHPNTGELFF
TGTGCCAGCGGCCTGGGACACCCGAACACCGGGGAGCTGTTTTTT
>NA|TRBJ2-5|NA|TRBV28
CASGWRAATQYF
TGTGCCAGCGGGTGGAGGGCTGCGACCCAGTACTTC